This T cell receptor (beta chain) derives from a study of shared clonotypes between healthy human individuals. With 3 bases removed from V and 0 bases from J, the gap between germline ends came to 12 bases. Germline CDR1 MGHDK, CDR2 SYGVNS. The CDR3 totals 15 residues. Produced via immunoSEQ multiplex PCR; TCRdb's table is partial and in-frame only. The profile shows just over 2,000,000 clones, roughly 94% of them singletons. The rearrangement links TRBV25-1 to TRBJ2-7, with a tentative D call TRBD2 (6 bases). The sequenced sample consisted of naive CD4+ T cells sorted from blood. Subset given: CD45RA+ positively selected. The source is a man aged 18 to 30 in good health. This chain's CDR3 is CASSETRISSYEQYF. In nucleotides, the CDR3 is TGTGCCAGCAGTGAGACTAGAATTTCCTCCTACGAGCAGTACTTC.